Presented here are 11 T cell receptor beta chains from one specimen sequenced in a study of shared clonotypes between healthy human individuals. Some clones are missing from TCRdb's copy, which holds only in-frame ones; the method was immunoSEQ multiplex PCR. The profile covers 2.3 million or so clones, with 80% to 95% appearing a single time and about 0.37% taken by the ten largest. Sequenced sample: naive CD4+ T cells from PBMCs. As to subset: CD45RA+ positively selected. The receptors stem from a man aged 18 to 35 in good health. Some clones in this sample may be carry-over from other donors' samples.

The gene calls are TRBV5-6 and TRBJ2-7; D perhaps matches TRBD1 (7 bases). This CDR3 has 12 residues. Trimming removed 7 bases at V and 2 bases at J, with 10 bases between. The V gene's germline CDR1 is SGHDT and CDR2 YYEEEE. CDR3 bases: TGTGCCAGCGCGGGACAGACCTACGAGCAGTACTTC. Its protein is CASAGQTYEQYF. Full variable domain (rest looked up from reference TRBV5-6 and TRBJ2-7): DAGVTQSPTHLIKTRGQQVTLRCSPKSGHDTVSWYQQALGQGPQFIFQYYEEEERQRGNFPDRFSGHQFPNYSSELNVNALLLGDSALYLCASAGQTYEQYFGPGTRLTVT.

V is TRBV11-1 and J is TRBJ1-1, with a tentative D call TRBD1 (5 bases). CDR3 length equals 16 residues. V was shortened by 3 bases and J by 2 bases, with 16 bases between the two germline ends. From germline, CDR1 is SGHAT and CDR2 FQDESV (reference sequence). The CDR3 spells CASSFRAGQGNTEAFF. CDR3 DNA: TGTGCCAGCAGCTTTAGAGCAGGGCAAGGAAACACTGAAGCTTTCTTT.

The chain combines TRBV5-5 with TRBJ2-5, with D uncertain. The CDR3 spans 13 residues. The germline gives CDR1 SGHKS, CDR2 YYEKEE (reference sequence). The ends were cut back, 0 bases at V and 1 base at J, with 4 bases in the middle. CDR3: CASSLASQETQYF. CDR3 coding DNA: TGTGCCAGCAGCTTGGCAAGCCAAGAGACCCAGTACTTC.

With regard to this clone: The sample contains more than one DNA sequence encoding this CDR3. The CDR3 spells CASSLLAGDSYEQYF. In nucleotides, the CDR3 is TGCGCCAGCAGCTTACTAGCGGGAGACTCCTACGAGCAGTACTTC. This chain uses TRBV5-1 with TRBJ2-7, with TRBD2 identical over 11 bases. The CDR3 spans 15 residues. The germline gives CDR1 SGHRS, CDR2 YFSETQ. J was trimmed by 0 bases and V by 2 bases; bases with no gene match: 1.

The chain joins TRBV7-8 to TRBJ2-1; D is possibly TRBD2 (5 bases). The germline V gene has CDR1 SGHVS and CDR2 FQNEAQ. Trimming took 5 bases from V and 3 from J, leaving 14 bases between them. The CDR3 runs 15 residues. CDR3 nucleotides: TGTGCCAGCAGCCCCGGGGAGCAGGACTACAATGAGCAGTTCTTC. The encoded protein is CASSPGEQDYNEQFF.

V usage is TRBV7-6 and J usage is TRBJ2-1; TRBD1 matches at 9 bases. Unmatched junction bases numbered 2, after V lost 2 bases and J lost 6 bases. The CDR3 contains 14 residues. Germline assignment: CDR1 SGHVS and CDR2 FNYEAQ. DNA for the CDR3: TGTGCCAGCAGCTTAACGACAGGGGGCAATGAGCAGTTCTTC. Translating it yields CASSLTTGGNEQFF. The complete variable domain, with remaining parts taken from reference TRBV7-6 and TRBJ2-1, reads GAGVSQSPRYKVTKRGQDVALRCDPISGHVSLYWYRQALGQGPEFLTYFNYEAQQDKSGLPNDRFSAERPEGSISTLTIQRTEQRDSAMYRCASSLTTGGNEQFFGPGTRLTVL.

This chain joins TRBV15 and TRBJ1-5, with 7 bases that match TRBD1. This CDR3 spans 16 amino acids. Trimming cost V 3 bases and J 6 bases; bases outside gene matches: 11. The germline CDR1 and CDR2 sequences are LNHNV and YYDKDF (reference sequence). The CDR3 region has the DNA TGTGCCACCAGCAGGGACATAGGGCAGGGGGTTCAGCCCCAGCATTTT. Its protein is CATSRDIGQGVQPQHF.

The CDR3 loop reads CSVEGSGGYNEQFF. The CDR3 DNA reads TGCAGCGTTGAAGGGTCGGGAGGCTACAATGAGCAGTTCTTC. The rearrangement links TRBV29-1 to TRBJ2-1; 7 nucleotides line up with TRBD2. Per germline, CDR1 SQVTM and CDR2 ANQGSEA. The junction had 3 bases not matched to a gene; V was cut back by 1 base and J by 3 bases. This CDR3 has 14 residues.

This clone was seen just once. The chain combines TRBV7-9 with TRBJ1-2; D remains unclear. The CDR3 sequence is 14 residues long. Between the trimmed V and J ends, which lost 5 bases and 0 bases, there was a span of 10 bases. Germline CDR1 reads SEHNR; CDR2 reads FQNEAQ (reference sequence). The CDR3 sequence is CASSRHTTNYGYTF. CDR3 nucleotides: TGTGCCAGCAGCCGTCACACGACTAACTATGGCTACACCTTC.

The V call is TRBV18, the J call TRBJ1-1; no definite D call. Deletions cut 6 bases from V and 8 bases from J, with 13 bases between. Germline CDR1 KGHSH, CDR2 LQKENI. This CDR3 is 12 amino acids long. The CDR3 loop is CASSGRAGEAFF. The CDR3, as DNA: TGTGCCAGCTCCGGCCGGGCAGGAGAAGCTTTCTTT.

This clone was detected only once. This chain uses TRBV5-1 with TRBJ2-1; 11 positions agree with TRBD2. The CDR3 has 15 residues. The germline V gene encodes CDR1 SGHRS and CDR2 YFSETQ. The J segment lost 4 bases and the V segment lost 4 bases, leaving 4 bases of the junction unmatched. The CDR3 DNA is TGCGCCAGCAGCCTACTAGCGGGAGAGTACAATGAGCAGTTCTTC. This codes for CASSLLAGEYNEQFF.